These T cell receptor beta chains were read from a single sample in a study of T cell repertoires in cytomegalovirus infection. Each CDR3 protein gets one entry after TCRdb re-called the reads with MiXCR. The profile shows around 770,000 distinct CDR3 sequences, just under 30% of them singletons. These receptors have no known antigen. The specimen was cultured CD8+ T cells from PBMCs, collected from culture after CMV antigen stimulation. The receptors derive from a human donor in good health (CMV status not recorded). Some clones in this sample may be carry-over from other donors' samples. CDR3s include the opening cysteine and the closing phenylalanine or tryptophan. D genes are given only for firm matches. Clone size is given for some rows only: seen once, a few or many times, or a class if the clone is expanded.

v_gene	d_gene	abundance	j_gene	CDR3nt	CDR3aa
TRBV7-9	.	.	TRBJ2-3	TGTGCCAGCAGCGCGGGACGTCCAGATACGCAGTATTTT	CASSAGRPDTQYF
TRBV7-8	.	few	TRBJ1-3	TGTGCCAGCAGTTCCCGGGGGGCTGGAAACACCATATATTTT	CASSSRGAGNTIYF
TRBV7-2	.	many	TRBJ2-5	TGTGCCAGCAAAAATGATCCCACCCAAGAGACCCAGTACTTC	CASKNDPTQETQYF
TRBV13	.	.	TRBJ1-2	TGTGCCAGCAGCTTAATAACTGCCCTTAGCTATGGCTACACCTTC	CASSLITALSYGYTF
TRBV6-1	TRBD1	.	TRBJ1-2	TGTGCCAGCAGTAACGCACAGGGGGGAAATTATGGCTACACCTTC	CASSNAQGGNYGYTF
TRBV5-1	TRBD1	many	TRBJ1-1	TGCGCCAGCAGCTTGGAGATTACAGGGGCCACTGAAGCTTTCTTT	CASSLEITGATEAFF
TRBV7-6	TRBD1	.	TRBJ1-2	TGTGCCAGCAGCGGAGTGGGGGTACAGGGGGTGGAGGGCTACACCTTC	CASSGVGVQGVEGYTF
TRBV7-8	.	few	TRBJ1-2	TGTGCCAGCGGTCTGGTGACTAACTATGGCTACACCTTC	CASGLVTNYGYTF
TRBV6-5	.	.	TRBJ1-5	TGTGCCAGCAGTATGGGGGGGGCAGGTCAGCCCCAGCATTTT	CASSMGGAGQPQHF
TRBV7-9	TRBD1	.	TRBJ1-5	TGTGCCAGCAGCAACGACAGGGGGCGAGATCAGCCCCAGCATTTT	CASSNDRGRDQPQHF
TRBV6-2/TRBV6-3	TRBD2	.	TRBJ2-5	TGTGCCAGCAGTGGTAATCTCCGGGACTACGACGAGGAGACCCAGTACTTC	CASSGNLRDYDEETQYF
TRBV19	.	many	TRBJ1-3	TGTGCCAGTAGCCCGGGACGTGGAGACACCATATATTTT	CASSPGRGDTIYF
TRBV6-5	TRBD2	.	TRBJ2-3	TGTGCCAGCAGCGTTAGCGGGGTAGCTGGGTCAGATACGCAGTATTTT	CASSVSGVAGSDTQYF
TRBV2	TRBD1	few	TRBJ2-1	TGTGCCAGCAGTGATCCGGACAGGGGCTCGTACAATGAGCAGTTCTTC	CASSDPDRGSYNEQFF
TRBV27	TRBD1	once	TRBJ2-7	TGTGCCAGCAACAAACAGGGGGCGCTATACGAGCAGTACTTC	CASNKQGALYEQYF
TRBV6-5	.	few	TRBJ2-1	TGTGCCAGCAGTTACTCGACAGCGGAGAGGAATGAGCAGTTCTTC	CASSYSTAERNEQFF
TRBV12-5	.	.	TRBJ1-1	TGTGCTAGTGGTTTGACCACAGTTGAAGCTTTCTTT	CASGLTTVEAFF
TRBV6-6	TRBD1	.	TRBJ1-2	TGTGCCAGCAGTGTGCGGGGGACAGAGGGCTACACCTTC	CASSVRGTEGYTF
TRBV27	.	once	TRBJ1-1	TGTGCCAGCAGTCCCGGTTACGCCACTGAAGCTTTCTTT	CASSPGYATEAFF
TRBV7-3	TRBD1	.	TRBJ2-3	TGTGCCAGCAGCCTGACCGGGACAGGGGGGACAGATACGCAGTATTTT	CASSLTGTGGTDTQYF
TRBV2	.	.	TRBJ1-5	TGTGCCAGCAGTGAAAGCATTGGGACGGAGAATCAGCCCCAGCATTTT	CASSESIGTENQPQHF
TRBV12-3/TRBV12-4	TRBD1	.	TRBJ1-1	TGTGCCAGCAGTTTATCAAGTCGGGGTGGTCGTCCGGGACAGCCGAACACTGAAGCTTTCTTT	CASSLSSRGGRPGQPNTEAFF
TRBV4-2	TRBD2	many	TRBJ2-1	TGTGCCAGCAGCCAAACCCTTAGCGGGGCCTCCTACAATGAGCAGTTCTTC	CASSQTLSGASYNEQFF
TRBV27	.	.	TRBJ1-2	TGTGCCAGCAGTCAAGGTGATAACTATGGCTACACCTTC	CASSQGDNYGYTF
TRBV6-5	.	.	TRBJ1-1	TGTGCCAGCAGTTACAGGGAGTTAGGCACTGAAGCTTTCTTT	CASSYRELGTEAFF
TRBV28	.	.	TRBJ2-1	TGTGCCAGCAGTTTCCGCGGACAGATCTACAATGAGCAGTTCTTC	CASSFRGQIYNEQFF
TRBV7-6	TRBD2	many	TRBJ2-1	TGTGCCAGCAGCCCAGGTGTGGGGACTAGCGTACGATACAATGAGCAGTTCTTC	CASSPGVGTSVRYNEQFF
TRBV7-6	.	.	TRBJ1-6	TGTGCCAGCAGCTTAGGGGAAATAAATTCACCCCTCCACTTT	CASSLGEINSPLHF
TRBV4-1	.	.	TRBJ2-1	TGCGCCAGCAGCCACAGGGGTCTAAGCTCCTACAATGAGCAGTTCTTC	CASSHRGLSSYNEQFF
TRBV3-1	.	few	TRBJ1-1	TGTGCCAGCAGCCAAGGGAGTACAGGGAGGAACACTGAAGCTTTCTTT	CASSQGSTGRNTEAFF
TRBV4-3	.	.	TRBJ1-1	TGCGCCAGCAGCCAATGGGGGGGCGCTGGGACTGAAGCTTTCTTT	CASSQWGGAGTEAFF
TRBV25-1	TRBD1	.	TRBJ2-1	TGTGCCAGCAGTGAATGGGGGACAGGGCCTTACAATGAGCAGTTCTTC	CASSEWGTGPYNEQFF
TRBV10-3	.	few	TRBJ1-1	TGTGCCATCAGCGATTACGGGGTAAACACTGAAGCTTTCTTT	CAISDYGVNTEAFF
TRBV6-8	.	.	TRBJ1-1	TGTGCCAGCAGTTACTCTGCAGGGCCAGGCACTGAAGCTTTCTTT	CASSYSAGPGTEAFF
TRBV6-5	.	few	TRBJ1-5	TGTGCCAGCAGTTACTATACAGGGCAGCCCCAGCATTTT	CASSYYTGQPQHF
TRBV27	TRBD1	few	TRBJ2-5	TGTGCCAGCAGTCACCGGGACAGGGGGGCCCAAGAGACCCAGTACTTC	CASSHRDRGAQETQYF
TRBV19	TRBD1	.	TRBJ1-1	TGTGCCAGTAGTGAGACAGGGACCCCCACTGAAGCTTTCTTT	CASSETGTPTEAFF